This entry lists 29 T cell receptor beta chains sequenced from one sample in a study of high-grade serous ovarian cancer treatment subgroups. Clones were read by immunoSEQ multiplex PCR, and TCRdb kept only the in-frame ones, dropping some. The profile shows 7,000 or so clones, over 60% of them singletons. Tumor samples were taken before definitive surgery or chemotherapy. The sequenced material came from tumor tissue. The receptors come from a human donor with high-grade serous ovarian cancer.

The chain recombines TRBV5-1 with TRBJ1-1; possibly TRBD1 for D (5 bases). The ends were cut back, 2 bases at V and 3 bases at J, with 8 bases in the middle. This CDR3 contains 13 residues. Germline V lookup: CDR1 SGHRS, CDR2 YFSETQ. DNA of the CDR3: TGCGCCAGCAGCTTTCAGGGAGACACTGAAGCTTTCTTT. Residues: CASSFQGDTEAFF.

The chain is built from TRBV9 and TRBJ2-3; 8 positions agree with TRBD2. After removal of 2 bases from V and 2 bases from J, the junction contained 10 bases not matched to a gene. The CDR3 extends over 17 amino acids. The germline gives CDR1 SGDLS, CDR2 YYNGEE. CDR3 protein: CASSVRGAGGLTDTQYF. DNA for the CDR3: TGTGCCAGCAGCGTCCGTGGGGCGGGGGGCCTCACAGATACGCAGTATTTT. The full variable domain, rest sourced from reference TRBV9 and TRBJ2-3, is DSGVTQTPKHLITATGQRVTLRCSPRSGDLSVYWYQQSLDQGLQFLIQYYNGEERAKGNILERFSAQQFPDLHSELNLSSLELGDSALYFCASSVRGAGGLTDTQYFGPGTRLTVL.

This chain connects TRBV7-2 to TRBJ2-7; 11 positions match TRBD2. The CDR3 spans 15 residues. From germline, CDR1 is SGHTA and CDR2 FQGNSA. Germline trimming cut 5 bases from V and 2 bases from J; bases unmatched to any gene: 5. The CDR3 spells CASSILAGAAYEQYF. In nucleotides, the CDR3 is TGTGCCAGCAGCATACTAGCGGGGGCCGCCTACGAGCAGTACTTC.

CDR3 bases: TGCGCCAGCAGCTGGGGCTACGAGCAGTACTTC. Its protein is CASSWGYEQYF. The V call is TRBV5-1, the J call TRBJ2-7; D gene uncertain. Trimming stripped 3 bases from V and 3 bases from J, with 4 bases between. Germline V gene lookup returns CDR1 SGHRS and CDR2 YFSETQ. The CDR3 has 11 amino acids.

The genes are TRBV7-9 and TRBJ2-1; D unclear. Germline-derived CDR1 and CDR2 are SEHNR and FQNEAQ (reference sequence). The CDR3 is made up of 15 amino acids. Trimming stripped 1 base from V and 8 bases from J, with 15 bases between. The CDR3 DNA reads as TGTGCCAGCAGCTTAGTTCGCTCGGGTCTCGATGAGCAGTTCTTC. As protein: CASSLVRSGLDEQFF.

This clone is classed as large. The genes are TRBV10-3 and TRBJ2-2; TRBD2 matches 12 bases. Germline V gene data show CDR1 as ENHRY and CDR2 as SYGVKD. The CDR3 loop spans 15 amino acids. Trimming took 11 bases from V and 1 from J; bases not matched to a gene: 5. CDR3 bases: TGTGCCGCTAGCGGGGGGGCCGAGAACACCGGGGAGCTGTTTTTT. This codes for CAASGGAENTGELFF.

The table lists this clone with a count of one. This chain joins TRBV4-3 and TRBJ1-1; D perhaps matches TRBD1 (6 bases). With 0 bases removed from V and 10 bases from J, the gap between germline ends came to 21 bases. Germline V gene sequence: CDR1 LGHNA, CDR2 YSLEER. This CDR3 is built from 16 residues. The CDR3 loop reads CASSQDRGARGQAAFF. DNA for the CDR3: TGCGCCAGCAGCCAAGATCGGGGGGCGCGAGGTCAAGCAGCTTTCTTT.

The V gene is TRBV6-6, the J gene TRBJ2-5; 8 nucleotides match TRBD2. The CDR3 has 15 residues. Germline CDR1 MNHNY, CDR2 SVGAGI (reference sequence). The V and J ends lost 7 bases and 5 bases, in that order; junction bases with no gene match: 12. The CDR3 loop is CASTHTGGAAETQYF. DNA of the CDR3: TGTGCCAGCACCCACACGGGGGGGGCGGCTGAGACCCAGTACTTC.

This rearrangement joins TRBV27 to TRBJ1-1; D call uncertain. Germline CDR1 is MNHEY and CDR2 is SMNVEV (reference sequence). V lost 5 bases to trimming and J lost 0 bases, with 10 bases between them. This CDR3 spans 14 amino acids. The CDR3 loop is CASSRGRLNTEAFF. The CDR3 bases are TGTGCCAGCAGTCGCGGACGGTTGAACACTGAAGCTTTCTTT.

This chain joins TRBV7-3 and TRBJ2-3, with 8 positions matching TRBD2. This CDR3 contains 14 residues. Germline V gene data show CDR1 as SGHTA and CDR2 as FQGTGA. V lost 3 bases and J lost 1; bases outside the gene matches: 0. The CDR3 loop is CASSFSGGTDTQYF. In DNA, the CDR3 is TGTGCCAGCAGCTTTAGCGGGGGCACAGATACGCAGTATTTT.

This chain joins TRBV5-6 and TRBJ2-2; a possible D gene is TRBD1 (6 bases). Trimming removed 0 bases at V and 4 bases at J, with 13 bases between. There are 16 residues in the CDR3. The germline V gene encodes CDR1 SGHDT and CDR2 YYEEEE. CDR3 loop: CASSLGPGVGTGELFF. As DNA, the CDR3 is TGTGCCAGCAGCTTGGGTCCAGGGGTGGGCACCGGGGAGCTGTTTTTT.

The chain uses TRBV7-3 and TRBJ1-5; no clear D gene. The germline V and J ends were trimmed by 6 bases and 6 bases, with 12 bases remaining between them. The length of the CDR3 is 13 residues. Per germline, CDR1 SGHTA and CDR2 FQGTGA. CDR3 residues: CASRPSGSQPQHF. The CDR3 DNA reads TGTGCCAGCAGGCCATCGGGGAGTCAGCCCCAGCATTTT.

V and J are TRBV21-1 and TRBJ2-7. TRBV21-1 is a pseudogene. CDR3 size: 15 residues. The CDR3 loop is CASSKVEWDGNEQYF. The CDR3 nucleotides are TGTGCCAGCAGCAAAGTAGAATGGGACGGCAACGAGCAGTACTTC.

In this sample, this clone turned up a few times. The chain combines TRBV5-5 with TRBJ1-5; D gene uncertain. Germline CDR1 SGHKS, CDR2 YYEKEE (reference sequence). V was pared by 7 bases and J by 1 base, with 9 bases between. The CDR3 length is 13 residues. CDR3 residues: CASAVGSNQPQHF. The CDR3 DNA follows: TGTGCCAGCGCTGTGGGAAGCAATCAGCCCCAGCATTTT.

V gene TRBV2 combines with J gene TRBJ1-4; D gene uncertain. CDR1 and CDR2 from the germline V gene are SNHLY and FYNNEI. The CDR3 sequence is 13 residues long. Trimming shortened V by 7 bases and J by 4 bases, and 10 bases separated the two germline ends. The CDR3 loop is CASMYGDNEKLFF. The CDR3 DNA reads TGTGCCAGCATGTACGGAGATAATGAAAAACTGTTTTTT.

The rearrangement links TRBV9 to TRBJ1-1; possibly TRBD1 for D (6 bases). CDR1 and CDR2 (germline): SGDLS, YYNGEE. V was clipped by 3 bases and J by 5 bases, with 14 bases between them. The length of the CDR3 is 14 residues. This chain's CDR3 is CASSEGGEGTEAFF. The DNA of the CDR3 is TGTGCCAGCAGCGAGGGGGGGGAGGGGACTGAAGCTTTCTTT. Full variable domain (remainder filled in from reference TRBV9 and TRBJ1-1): DSGVTQTPKHLITATGQRVTLRCSPRSGDLSVYWYQQSLDQGLQFLIQYYNGEERAKGNILERFSAQQFPDLHSELNLSSLELGDSALYFCASSEGGEGTEAFFGQGTRLTVV.

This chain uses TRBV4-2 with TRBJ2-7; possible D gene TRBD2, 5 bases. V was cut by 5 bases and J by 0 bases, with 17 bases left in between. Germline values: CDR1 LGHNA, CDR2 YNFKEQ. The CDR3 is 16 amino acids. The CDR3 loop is CASSVYSGKSSYEQYF. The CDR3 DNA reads TGTGCCAGCAGCGTATATTCGGGGAAGAGCTCCTACGAGCAGTACTTC.

The CDR3 reads CASSLGMNTEAFF. CDR3 bases: TGTGCCAGCAGCTTGGGAATGAACACTGAAGCTTTCTTT. The chain uses TRBV6-6 and TRBJ1-1; D call uncertain. This CDR3 region has 13 residues. The V and J ends lost 6 bases and 0 bases respectively, with 8 bases between them. Germline V gene data show CDR1 as MNHNY and CDR2 as SVGAGI (reference sequence).

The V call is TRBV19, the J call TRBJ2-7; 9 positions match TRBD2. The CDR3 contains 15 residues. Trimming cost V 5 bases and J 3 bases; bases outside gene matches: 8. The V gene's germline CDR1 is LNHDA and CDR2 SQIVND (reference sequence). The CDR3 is CASSGRLAGIYEQYF. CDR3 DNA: TGTGCCAGTAGTGGGCGGCTAGCGGGGATCTACGAGCAGTACTTC.

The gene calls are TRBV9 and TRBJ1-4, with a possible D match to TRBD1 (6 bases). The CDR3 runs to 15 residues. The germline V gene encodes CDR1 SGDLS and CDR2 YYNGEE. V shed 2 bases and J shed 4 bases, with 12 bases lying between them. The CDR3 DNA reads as TGTGCCAGCAGCGTGTGGGGGCTAGATAATGAAAAACTGTTTTTT. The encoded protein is CASSVWGLDNEKLFF.

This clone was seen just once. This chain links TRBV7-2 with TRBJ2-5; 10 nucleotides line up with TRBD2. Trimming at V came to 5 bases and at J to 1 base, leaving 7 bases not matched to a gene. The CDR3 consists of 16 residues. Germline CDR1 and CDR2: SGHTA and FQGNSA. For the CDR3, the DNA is TGTGCCAGCAGCCCGGGGAGCGGGGGGGGCCAAGAGACCCAGTACTTC. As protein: CASSPGSGGGQETQYF.

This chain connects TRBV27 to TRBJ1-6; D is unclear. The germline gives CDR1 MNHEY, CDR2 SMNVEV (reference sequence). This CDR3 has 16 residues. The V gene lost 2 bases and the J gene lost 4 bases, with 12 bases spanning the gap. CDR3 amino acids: CASSLTPPGYNSPLHF. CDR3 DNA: TGTGCCAGCAGTTTAACCCCCCCGGGGTATAATTCACCCCTCCACTTT.

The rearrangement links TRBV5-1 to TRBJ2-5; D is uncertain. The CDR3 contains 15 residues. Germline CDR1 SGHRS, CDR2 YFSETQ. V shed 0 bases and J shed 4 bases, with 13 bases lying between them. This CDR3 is CASSLGSAGGETQYF. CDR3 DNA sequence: TGCGCCAGCAGCTTGGGCTCGGCAGGTGGAGAGACCCAGTACTTC.

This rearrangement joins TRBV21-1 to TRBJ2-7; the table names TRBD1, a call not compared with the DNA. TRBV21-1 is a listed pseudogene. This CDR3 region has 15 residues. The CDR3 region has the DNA TGTGCCAGCAGCAAAGTGGGCAGGGACTCCTACGAGCAGTACTTC. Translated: CASSKVGRDSYEQYF.

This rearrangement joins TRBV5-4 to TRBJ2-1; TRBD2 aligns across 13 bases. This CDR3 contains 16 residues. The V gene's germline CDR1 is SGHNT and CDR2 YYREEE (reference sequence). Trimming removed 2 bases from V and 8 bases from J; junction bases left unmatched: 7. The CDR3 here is CASSFRLAGGGDEQFF. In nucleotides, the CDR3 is TGTGCCAGCAGCTTTCGACTAGCGGGGGGCGGGGATGAGCAGTTCTTC. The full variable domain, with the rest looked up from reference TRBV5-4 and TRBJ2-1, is ETGVTQSPTHLIKTRGQQVTLRCSSQSGHNTVSWYQQALGQGPQFIFQYYREEENGRGNFPPRFSGLQFPNYSSELNVNALELDDSALYLCASSFRLAGGGDEQFFGPGTRLTVL.

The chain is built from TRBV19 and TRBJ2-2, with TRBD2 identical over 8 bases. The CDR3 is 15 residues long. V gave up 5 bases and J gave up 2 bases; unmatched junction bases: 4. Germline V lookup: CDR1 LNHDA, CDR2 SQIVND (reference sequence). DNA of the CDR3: TGTGCCAGTAGTCTTAGCGGGATTAACACCGGGGAGCTGTTTTTT. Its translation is CASSLSGINTGELFF.

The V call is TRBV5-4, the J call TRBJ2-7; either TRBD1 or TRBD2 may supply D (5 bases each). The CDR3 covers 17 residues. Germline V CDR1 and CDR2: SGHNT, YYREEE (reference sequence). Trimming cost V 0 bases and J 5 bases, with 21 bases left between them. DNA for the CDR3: TGTGCCAGCAGCTTGGGGGGGACCGGTCTATGGACCCACGAGCAGTACTTC. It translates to CASSLGGTGLWTHEQYF.

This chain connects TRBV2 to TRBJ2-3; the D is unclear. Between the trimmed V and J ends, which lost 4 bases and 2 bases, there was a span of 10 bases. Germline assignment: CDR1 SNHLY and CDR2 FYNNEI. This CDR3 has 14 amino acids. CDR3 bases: TGTGCCAGCAGTGTGAGACCTATCACAGATACGCAGTATTTT. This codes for CASSVRPITDTQYF.

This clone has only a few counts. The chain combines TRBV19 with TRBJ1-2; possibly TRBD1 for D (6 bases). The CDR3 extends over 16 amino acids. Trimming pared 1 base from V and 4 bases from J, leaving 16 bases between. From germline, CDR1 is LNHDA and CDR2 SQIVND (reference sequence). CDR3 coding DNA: TGTGCCAGTAGTATAGGCGGCAGGGGAAGGGGCTATGGCTACACCTTC. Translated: CASSIGGRGRGYGYTF.